The T cell receptor beta chain described here comes from a study of early T cells in non-severe SARS-CoV-2 infection. Study information: Bulk RNA isolated from unsorted whole blood underwent sequencing; chains were not paired. Study findings and constraints: There was a bias toward anti-spike CD8 responses in VDJdb matching, which missed private and CD4 specificities.

This clonotype was counted ten times or more. Its antigen is still unknown. The library protocol tagged individual cDNA molecules with unique molecular identifiers. Each CDR3 protein is one row after TCRdb ran MiXCR on the 5' RACE reads. The sample yields around 40,000 distinct CDR3 sequences, 6.3% seen once. Per germline, CDR1 SGHAT and CDR2 FQNNGV. J lost 2 bases, V lost 5 bases, and 15 bases had no gene match. This CDR3 region has 18 residues. The sequencing input was whole blood. The TCR sequence derives from an adult who was a healthcare worker with PCR-confirmed SARS-CoV-2 infection or an uninfected control (not recorded which). The V and J genes are TRBV11-2 and TRBJ2-3, with TRBD2 identical over 8 bases. The CDR3 sequence is CASSRAPGLGKDTDTQYF. Written as DNA, the CDR3 is TGTGCCAGCAGCCGCGCACCGGGACTAGGCAAGGACACAGATACGCAGTATTTT.